This passage covers 4 T cell receptor beta chains from one sample sequenced in a study of beta chain features in type 1 diabetes. Of the isolated RNA, all was reverse transcribed, and so the sequenced material was expressed TCRB transcripts. Only in-frame clones appear in the TCRdb table, and some are missing; sequencing was by immunoSEQ multiplex PCR. The sample holds more than 550,000 clones, roughly an eighth seen once. No antigen is known for these receptors. Study-level points and caveats: The study found moderately but significantly shorter TCRB CDR3s in all four CD4+ subsets of Type 1 diabetes patients.

Material for sequencing was naive CD4+ T cells from blood. The receptors here all came from a young man with type 1 diabetes.

To note about this clone: This sample includes further DNA sequences coding for the same CDR3. The chain combines TRBV7-9 with TRBJ2-3, with no clear D. Deletions cut 3 bases from V and 6 bases from J, with 7 bases between. The CDR3 has 12 residues. CDR1 and CDR2 (germline): SEHNR, FQNEAQ (reference sequence). DNA for the CDR3: TGTGCCAGCAGCTTCCCTCCCGATACGCAGTATTTT. Its translation: CASSFPPDTQYF.

The rearrangement uses TRBV7-6 and TRBJ2-1; unclear D gene. The CDR3 sequence is 13 residues long. V dropped 2 bases and J dropped 8 bases, with 10 bases sitting between them. Looked up from germline, CDR1 is SGHVS and CDR2 is FNYEAQ. CDR3 in amino acids: CASSLIWSDEQFF. The CDR3 nucleotides read TGTGCCAGCAGCTTAATCTGGAGTGATGAGCAGTTCTTC.

This clone appeared a few times. This chain links TRBV2 with TRBJ1-4; D gene uncertain. The V gene's germline CDR1 is SNHLY and CDR2 FYNNEI. The V gene lost 8 bases and the J gene lost 0 bases, with 13 bases spanning the gap. The CDR3 is 15 amino acids. The CDR3 reads CASSSLAATNEKLFF. CDR3 sequence (DNA): TGTGCCAGCTCATCCTTGGCAGCAACTAATGAAAAACTGTTTTTT.

The rearrangement uses TRBV30 and TRBJ1-5; D is possibly TRBD1 (6 bases). This CDR3 is 13 amino acids long. Germline lookup yields CDR1 GTSNPN and CDR2 SVGIG (reference sequence). Trimming removed 6 bases from V and 3 bases from J, with 12 bases in between. CDR3 nucleotide sequence: TGTGCCTGTAGCTCAGGGGCCAATCAGCCCCAGCATTTT. Its protein is CACSSGANQPQHF.